The 5 T cell receptor beta chains presented below share a single source sample, sequenced in a study of OX40 agonist ivuxolimab in advanced cancers. Repertoires were generated with immunoSEQ multiplex PCR, while TCRdb's copy carries only in-frame clones and drops some. The sample includes tens of thousands of clones, about 92% of them seen just once. Here the sequenced sample was CD4+ or CD8+ T cells sorted from blood, taken in a trial of the OX40 agonist ivuxolimab. Receptor source: an adult with an advanced solid tumor such as melanoma, head and neck, liver or kidney cancer.

J is TRBJ2-3 and V is TRBV5-4; D perhaps matches TRBD1 (5 bases). The CDR3 length is 13 residues. The V end lost 2 bases, the J end lost 4 bases, and 8 bases lay between the germline ends. CDR1 SGHNT and CDR2 YYREEE come from the germline V gene (reference sequence). The CDR3 loop reads CASSLKGPDTQYF. The CDR3 DNA follows: TGTGCCAGCAGCTTAAAGGGGCCAGATACGCAGTATTTT.

The chain carries TRBV19 and TRBJ2-1; 9 nucleotides line up with TRBD2. The junction had 9 bases not matched to a gene; V was cut back by 1 base and J by 2 bases. Germline CDR1 is LNHDA and CDR2 is SQIVND (reference sequence). The CDR3 is 18 amino acids. The CDR3 spells CASSIGGSSGTAYNEQFF. The CDR3 nucleotides are TGTGCCAGTAGTATAGGGGGATCTAGCGGGACGGCCTACAATGAGCAGTTCTTC.

The J gene is TRBJ2-7, the V gene TRBV6-5; D is uncertain. The CDR3 covers 14 residues. Germline V CDR1 and CDR2: MNHEY, SVGAGI. V was trimmed by 0 bases and J by 1 base, leaving 7 bases between them. DNA for the CDR3: TGTGCCAGCAGTTACTCACTGGGGTCCTACGAGCAGTACTTC. This translates into CASSYSLGSYEQYF.

This clone was counted once. V and J are TRBV5-5 and TRBJ2-3; D uncertain. Germline CDR1 and CDR2: SGHKS and YYEKEE (reference sequence). The CDR3 is 12 residues long. Trimming shortened V by 2 bases and J by 6 bases, and 7 bases separated the two germline ends. CDR3 protein: CASSFEADTQYF. CDR3 DNA sequence: TGTGCCAGCAGCTTTGAAGCGGATACGCAGTATTTT.

This clone showed up just once. The V and J genes are TRBV6-1 and TRBJ2-2; no clear D. The length of the CDR3 is 13 residues. Trimming cost V 7 bases and J 6 bases, with 12 bases left between them. The germline CDR1 and CDR2 sequences are MNHNS and SASEGT. The CDR3 nucleotides read TGTGCCAGCACCCAAAGTGATCCCGGGGAGCTGTTTTTT. Translating it yields CASTQSDPGELFF.